These 15 T cell receptor beta chains were sequenced from one sample in a study of cytomegalovirus exposure and HLA in healthy donors. The PCR ran on 60 Vbeta and 13 Jbeta primers. Using immunoSEQ multiplex PCR, the repertoire was profiled, and TCRdb retains in-frame clones only, with some absent. The sample yields more than 95,000 clones, roughly 80% seen once. Specimen: PBMCs. These receptors all stem from a man between 25 and 39 years old in good health and CMV-seronegative.

There are a few counts of this clone. This chain joins TRBV6-4 and TRBJ2-2, with TRBD2 as a possible D gene (6 bases). Trimming cost V 2 bases and J 1 base, with 8 bases left between them. The CDR3 length is 15 residues. Germline V gene sequence: CDR1 MRHNA, CDR2 SNTAGT. The CDR3 DNA reads as TGTGCCAGCAGTGACGGGGGAGGGAACACCGGGGAGCTGTTTTTT. It is translated as CASSDGGGNTGELFF.

The rearrangement links TRBV19 to TRBJ1-5; the D is unclear. In germline, CDR1 is LNHDA, CDR2 SQIVND (reference sequence). CDR3 length: 16 residues. Trimming removed 1 base at V and 2 bases at J, with 12 bases between. CDR3 loop: CASSIVRLTRNQPQHF. In DNA, the CDR3 is TGTGCCAGTAGTATAGTCAGGCTAACACGCAATCAGCCCCAGCATTTT.

J is TRBJ1-1 and V is TRBV2, with a weak D call TRBD1 (6 bases). The CDR3 runs 13 residues. Germline loops: CDR1 SNHLY, CDR2 FYNNEI. With 7 bases removed from V and 2 bases from J, the gap between germline ends came to 11 bases. CDR3 sequence reads: CASKQGVNTEAFF. In DNA form, the CDR3 reads TGTGCCAGCAAACAGGGAGTAAACACTGAAGCTTTCTTT.

This clone was seen only a few times. The rearrangement uses TRBV4-2 and TRBJ1-2; D is uncertain. CDR3 length equals 14 residues. Trimming took 0 bases from V and 6 from J, leaving 11 bases between them. Germline V gene data show CDR1 as LGHNA and CDR2 as YNFKEQ. CDR3 protein: CASSQDPDSNGYTF. CDR3 DNA sequence: TGTGCCAGCAGCCAAGATCCAGATTCGAATGGCTACACCTTC.

The rearrangement joins TRBV25-1 to TRBJ1-2; D unresolved. The CDR3 is 16 amino acids. V lost 0 bases and J lost 8, with 19 bases in between. CDR1 and CDR2 from the germline V gene are MGHDK and SYGVNS. CDR3 protein: CASSEYDLARTQGYTF. The DNA for the CDR3 is TGTGCCAGCAGTGAATACGATCTAGCCCGGACGCAGGGCTACACCTTC.

The rearrangement uses TRBV6-5 and TRBJ2-7; D is perhaps TRBD1 (6 bases). Trimming shortened V by 5 bases and J by 1 base, and 9 bases separated the two germline ends. Germline lookup yields CDR1 MNHEY and CDR2 SVGAGI. The CDR3 spans 13 residues. In DNA, the CDR3 is TGTGCCAGCAGTACAGGGCTGTCCTACGAGCAGTACTTC. Protein sequence: CASSTGLSYEQYF.

The chain recombines TRBV28 with TRBJ1-2, with TRBD1 identical over 9 bases. The CDR3 contains 15 residues. Trimming cost V 9 bases and J 4 bases; bases outside gene matches: 12. Germline V gene sequence: CDR1 MDHEN, CDR2 SYDVKM. The CDR3 DNA follows: TGTGCCAGTCATAGTCCGGGACAGGGTCTCTATGGCTACACCTTC. Protein: CASHSPGQGLYGYTF.

This chain joins TRBV9 and TRBJ1-6; TRBD1 matches 9 bases. V lost 4 bases, J lost 14 bases, and 13 bases stayed unmatched. The CDR3 runs to 15 residues. In germline, CDR1 is SGDLS, CDR2 YYNGEE. CDR3 coding DNA: TGTGCCAGCAGCCCCGCCGGGACAGGGACTGGATCCCTCCACTTT. Protein product: CASSPAGTGTGSLHF.

This chain connects TRBV28 to TRBJ1-6, with a weak D call TRBD1 (6 bases). CDR3 length equals 15 residues. CDR1 is MDHEN, CDR2 SYDVKM, per germline. Trimming took 4 bases from V and 8 from J, leaving 15 bases between them. CDR3 in amino acids: CASSSPGQGDSPLHF. The DNA of the CDR3 is TGTGCCAGCAGTTCCCCGGGACAAGGCGATTCACCCCTCCACTTT.

This chain uses TRBV5-1 with TRBJ2-3; D is perhaps TRBD1 (5 bases). Germline CDR1 and CDR2: SGHRS and YFSETQ. The CDR3 sequence is 15 residues long. The V and J ends lost 0 bases and 1 base respectively, with 9 bases between them. As DNA, the CDR3 is TGCGCCAGCAGCTTGGGACAGCCTGGCACAGATACGCAGTATTTT. Protein: CASSLGQPGTDTQYF. Combining the CDR3 with reference TRBV5-1 and TRBJ2-3 gives the whole variable domain KAGVTQTPRYLIKTRGQQVTLSCSPISGHRSVSWYQQTPGQGLQFLFEYFSETQRNKGNFPGRFSGRQFSNSRSEMNVSTLELGDSALYLCASSLGQPGTDTQYFGPGTRLTVL.

Only a few counts were recorded for this clone. A far bigger clonotype differs at one base, so this is likely a read error. The chain is built from TRBV29-1 and TRBJ2-3, with TRBD2 matching over 7 bases. Germline values: CDR1 SQVTM, CDR2 ANQGSEA. V gave up 7 bases and J gave up 7 bases; unmatched junction bases: 8. This CDR3 contains 12 residues. CDR3 amino acids: CSALTSRYTQYF. CDR3 in DNA: TGCAGCGCACTGACTAGCAGATATACGCAGTATTTT.

This clone appeared a few times. The chain carries TRBV7-3 and TRBJ2-3, with TRBD2 identical over 8 bases. The V gene end was trimmed by 2 bases and the J gene end by 1 base; junction bases not matched to a gene: 2. This CDR3 spans 15 amino acids. Germline values: CDR1 SGHTA, CDR2 FQGTGA. The CDR3 coding sequence is TGTGCCAGCAGCTTACGCGGGGGGCGCACAGATACGCAGTATTTT. It encodes CASSLRGGRTDTQYF.

The chain links TRBV7-9 to TRBJ1-1, with 8 bases fitting TRBD1. The CDR3 is 18 amino acids. Trimming removed 4 bases from V and 2 bases from J; junction bases left unmatched: 15. Per the germline V gene, CDR1 is SEHNR and CDR2 is FQNEAQ (reference sequence). The CDR3 DNA follows: TGTGCCAGCAGCTCCACCTGGGTGGGGGGACAGGCAAACACTGAAGCTTTCTTT. Its protein product is CASSSTWVGGQANTEAFF.

With respect to this clone: Germline is not matched at one junction end, which may reflect a read error. This chain uses TRBV5-6 with TRBJ1-3, with D uncertain. This CDR3 spans 12 amino acids. Germline CDR1 is SGHDT and CDR2 is YYEEEE. CDR3 amino acids: CASSPRGNAIYF. Here the CDR3 DNA reads TGTGCCAGCAGCCCGCGGGGAAACGCCATATATTTT.

This clone has just a few counts. The chain couples TRBV27 to TRBJ1-5, with 7 bases that match TRBD1. CDR1 MNHEY and CDR2 SMNVEV come from the germline V gene (reference sequence). The CDR3 has 16 residues. V lost 2 bases and J lost 4; bases outside the gene matches: 8. The CDR3 DNA reads TGTGCCAGCAGTTTAAATTCTCGACAGGGTAATCAGCCCCAGCATTTT. It specifies CASSLNSRQGNQPQHF.